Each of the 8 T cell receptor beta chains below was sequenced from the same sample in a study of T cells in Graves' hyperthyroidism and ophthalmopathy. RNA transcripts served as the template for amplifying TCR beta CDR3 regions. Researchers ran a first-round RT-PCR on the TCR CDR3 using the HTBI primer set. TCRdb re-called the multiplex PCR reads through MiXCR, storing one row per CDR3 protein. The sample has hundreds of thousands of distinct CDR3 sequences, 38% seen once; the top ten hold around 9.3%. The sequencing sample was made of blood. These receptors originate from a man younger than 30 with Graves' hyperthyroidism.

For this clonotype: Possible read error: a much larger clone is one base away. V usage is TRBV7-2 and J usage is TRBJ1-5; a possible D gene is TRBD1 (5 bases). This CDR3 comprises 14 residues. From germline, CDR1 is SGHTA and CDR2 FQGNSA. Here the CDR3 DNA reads TGTGCCAGCAGCTCAGGGCTTGGCAATCAGTCCCAGCATTTT. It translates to CASSSGLGNQSQHF.

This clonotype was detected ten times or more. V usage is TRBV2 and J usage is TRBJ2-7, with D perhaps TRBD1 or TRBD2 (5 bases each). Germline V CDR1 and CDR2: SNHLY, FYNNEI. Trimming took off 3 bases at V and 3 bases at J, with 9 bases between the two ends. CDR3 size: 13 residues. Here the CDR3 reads CASSEGVGYEQYF. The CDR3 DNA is TGTGCCAGCAGTGAGGGGGTTGGCTACGAGCAGTACTTC.

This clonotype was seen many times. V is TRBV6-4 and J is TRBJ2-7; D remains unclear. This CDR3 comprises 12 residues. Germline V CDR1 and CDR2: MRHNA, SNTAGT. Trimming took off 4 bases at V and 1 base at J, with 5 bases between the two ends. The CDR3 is CASSAESYEQYF. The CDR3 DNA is TGTGCCAGCAGTGCCGAGTCCTACGAGCAGTACTTC.

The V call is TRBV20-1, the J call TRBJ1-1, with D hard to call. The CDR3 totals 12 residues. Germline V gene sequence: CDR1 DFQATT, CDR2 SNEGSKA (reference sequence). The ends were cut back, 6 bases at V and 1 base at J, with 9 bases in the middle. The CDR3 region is CSAIPGNTEAFF. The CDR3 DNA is TGCAGTGCCATCCCGGGGAACACTGAAGCTTTCTTT.

The CDR3 reads CASSLKVSGNTIYF. The DNA of the CDR3 is TGTGCCAGCAGCTTAAAGGTCTCTGGAAACACCATATATTTT. V usage is TRBV11-2 and J usage is TRBJ1-3; D is uncertain. CDR1 is SGHAT and CDR2 is FQNNGV in the germline V gene. The CDR3 consists of 14 residues. With 2 bases removed from V and 0 bases from J, the gap between germline ends came to 5 bases.

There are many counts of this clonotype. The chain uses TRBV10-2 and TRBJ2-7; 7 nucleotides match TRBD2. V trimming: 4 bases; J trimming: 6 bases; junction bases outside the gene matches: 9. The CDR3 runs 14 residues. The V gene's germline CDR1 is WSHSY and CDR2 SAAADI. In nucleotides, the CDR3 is TGCGCCAGCAGTGTCGGCGGGGGAGCAATCGAGCAGTACTTC. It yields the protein CASSVGGGAIEQYF.

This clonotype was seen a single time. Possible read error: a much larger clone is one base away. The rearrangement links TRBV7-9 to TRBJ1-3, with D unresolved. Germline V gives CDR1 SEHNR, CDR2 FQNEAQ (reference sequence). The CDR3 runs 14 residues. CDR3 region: CALLRESSGDTIYF. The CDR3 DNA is TGTGCCTTATTACGAGAGAGCTCTGGAGACACCATATATTTT.

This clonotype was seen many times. Here the CDR3 DNA reads TGTGCCAGCAGCTACGCTGGGACCGCGAACACTGAAGCTTTCTTT. As protein: CASSYAGTANTEAFF. The rearrangement uses TRBV7-2 and TRBJ1-1; D is perhaps TRBD1 (5 bases). From germline, CDR1 is SGHTA and CDR2 FQGNSA. Between the trimmed V and J ends, which lost 4 bases and 1 base, there was a span of 13 bases. This CDR3 is built from 15 residues.